Sequencing of this T cell receptor (beta chain) was carried out in a study of T cells in Graves' hyperthyroidism and ophthalmopathy. Whole-study context: Sampling of peripheral blood happened at initial diagnosis, prior to any treatment.

The TCR beta CDR3 regions underwent amplification using RNA transcripts as the source. First-round RT-PCR targeting the TCR CDR3 was performed with the HTBI primer set. Each CDR3 protein gets one entry after TCRdb re-called the multiplex PCR reads with MiXCR. The sample yields a few hundred thousand distinct CDR3 sequences, around 15% seen once. With respect to this clonotype: Its antigen is as yet unknown.

Study findings and constraints: Stable hyperthyroidism was separated from ophthalmopathy by a model based on 13 V-J features.

Ophthalmopathy in the patients scored at least 3 on Clinical Activity Score and at least 4 on NOSPECS grade, lasting under 3 months. The CDR3 consists of 17 residues. Germline assignment: CDR1 SGHRS and CDR2 YFSETQ. Trimming stripped 4 bases from V and 0 bases from J, with 18 bases between. What was sequenced was blood. This chain links TRBV5-1 with TRBJ2-3, with D possibly TRBD2 on 6 matching bases. This receptor was obtained from a woman aged 25 to 39 with Graves' ophthalmopathy. The CDR3 coding sequence is TGCGCCAGCAGCCCTCGGGGGTTGGGGCCTAGCACAGATACGCAGTATTTT. This translates into CASSPRGLGPSTDTQYF.